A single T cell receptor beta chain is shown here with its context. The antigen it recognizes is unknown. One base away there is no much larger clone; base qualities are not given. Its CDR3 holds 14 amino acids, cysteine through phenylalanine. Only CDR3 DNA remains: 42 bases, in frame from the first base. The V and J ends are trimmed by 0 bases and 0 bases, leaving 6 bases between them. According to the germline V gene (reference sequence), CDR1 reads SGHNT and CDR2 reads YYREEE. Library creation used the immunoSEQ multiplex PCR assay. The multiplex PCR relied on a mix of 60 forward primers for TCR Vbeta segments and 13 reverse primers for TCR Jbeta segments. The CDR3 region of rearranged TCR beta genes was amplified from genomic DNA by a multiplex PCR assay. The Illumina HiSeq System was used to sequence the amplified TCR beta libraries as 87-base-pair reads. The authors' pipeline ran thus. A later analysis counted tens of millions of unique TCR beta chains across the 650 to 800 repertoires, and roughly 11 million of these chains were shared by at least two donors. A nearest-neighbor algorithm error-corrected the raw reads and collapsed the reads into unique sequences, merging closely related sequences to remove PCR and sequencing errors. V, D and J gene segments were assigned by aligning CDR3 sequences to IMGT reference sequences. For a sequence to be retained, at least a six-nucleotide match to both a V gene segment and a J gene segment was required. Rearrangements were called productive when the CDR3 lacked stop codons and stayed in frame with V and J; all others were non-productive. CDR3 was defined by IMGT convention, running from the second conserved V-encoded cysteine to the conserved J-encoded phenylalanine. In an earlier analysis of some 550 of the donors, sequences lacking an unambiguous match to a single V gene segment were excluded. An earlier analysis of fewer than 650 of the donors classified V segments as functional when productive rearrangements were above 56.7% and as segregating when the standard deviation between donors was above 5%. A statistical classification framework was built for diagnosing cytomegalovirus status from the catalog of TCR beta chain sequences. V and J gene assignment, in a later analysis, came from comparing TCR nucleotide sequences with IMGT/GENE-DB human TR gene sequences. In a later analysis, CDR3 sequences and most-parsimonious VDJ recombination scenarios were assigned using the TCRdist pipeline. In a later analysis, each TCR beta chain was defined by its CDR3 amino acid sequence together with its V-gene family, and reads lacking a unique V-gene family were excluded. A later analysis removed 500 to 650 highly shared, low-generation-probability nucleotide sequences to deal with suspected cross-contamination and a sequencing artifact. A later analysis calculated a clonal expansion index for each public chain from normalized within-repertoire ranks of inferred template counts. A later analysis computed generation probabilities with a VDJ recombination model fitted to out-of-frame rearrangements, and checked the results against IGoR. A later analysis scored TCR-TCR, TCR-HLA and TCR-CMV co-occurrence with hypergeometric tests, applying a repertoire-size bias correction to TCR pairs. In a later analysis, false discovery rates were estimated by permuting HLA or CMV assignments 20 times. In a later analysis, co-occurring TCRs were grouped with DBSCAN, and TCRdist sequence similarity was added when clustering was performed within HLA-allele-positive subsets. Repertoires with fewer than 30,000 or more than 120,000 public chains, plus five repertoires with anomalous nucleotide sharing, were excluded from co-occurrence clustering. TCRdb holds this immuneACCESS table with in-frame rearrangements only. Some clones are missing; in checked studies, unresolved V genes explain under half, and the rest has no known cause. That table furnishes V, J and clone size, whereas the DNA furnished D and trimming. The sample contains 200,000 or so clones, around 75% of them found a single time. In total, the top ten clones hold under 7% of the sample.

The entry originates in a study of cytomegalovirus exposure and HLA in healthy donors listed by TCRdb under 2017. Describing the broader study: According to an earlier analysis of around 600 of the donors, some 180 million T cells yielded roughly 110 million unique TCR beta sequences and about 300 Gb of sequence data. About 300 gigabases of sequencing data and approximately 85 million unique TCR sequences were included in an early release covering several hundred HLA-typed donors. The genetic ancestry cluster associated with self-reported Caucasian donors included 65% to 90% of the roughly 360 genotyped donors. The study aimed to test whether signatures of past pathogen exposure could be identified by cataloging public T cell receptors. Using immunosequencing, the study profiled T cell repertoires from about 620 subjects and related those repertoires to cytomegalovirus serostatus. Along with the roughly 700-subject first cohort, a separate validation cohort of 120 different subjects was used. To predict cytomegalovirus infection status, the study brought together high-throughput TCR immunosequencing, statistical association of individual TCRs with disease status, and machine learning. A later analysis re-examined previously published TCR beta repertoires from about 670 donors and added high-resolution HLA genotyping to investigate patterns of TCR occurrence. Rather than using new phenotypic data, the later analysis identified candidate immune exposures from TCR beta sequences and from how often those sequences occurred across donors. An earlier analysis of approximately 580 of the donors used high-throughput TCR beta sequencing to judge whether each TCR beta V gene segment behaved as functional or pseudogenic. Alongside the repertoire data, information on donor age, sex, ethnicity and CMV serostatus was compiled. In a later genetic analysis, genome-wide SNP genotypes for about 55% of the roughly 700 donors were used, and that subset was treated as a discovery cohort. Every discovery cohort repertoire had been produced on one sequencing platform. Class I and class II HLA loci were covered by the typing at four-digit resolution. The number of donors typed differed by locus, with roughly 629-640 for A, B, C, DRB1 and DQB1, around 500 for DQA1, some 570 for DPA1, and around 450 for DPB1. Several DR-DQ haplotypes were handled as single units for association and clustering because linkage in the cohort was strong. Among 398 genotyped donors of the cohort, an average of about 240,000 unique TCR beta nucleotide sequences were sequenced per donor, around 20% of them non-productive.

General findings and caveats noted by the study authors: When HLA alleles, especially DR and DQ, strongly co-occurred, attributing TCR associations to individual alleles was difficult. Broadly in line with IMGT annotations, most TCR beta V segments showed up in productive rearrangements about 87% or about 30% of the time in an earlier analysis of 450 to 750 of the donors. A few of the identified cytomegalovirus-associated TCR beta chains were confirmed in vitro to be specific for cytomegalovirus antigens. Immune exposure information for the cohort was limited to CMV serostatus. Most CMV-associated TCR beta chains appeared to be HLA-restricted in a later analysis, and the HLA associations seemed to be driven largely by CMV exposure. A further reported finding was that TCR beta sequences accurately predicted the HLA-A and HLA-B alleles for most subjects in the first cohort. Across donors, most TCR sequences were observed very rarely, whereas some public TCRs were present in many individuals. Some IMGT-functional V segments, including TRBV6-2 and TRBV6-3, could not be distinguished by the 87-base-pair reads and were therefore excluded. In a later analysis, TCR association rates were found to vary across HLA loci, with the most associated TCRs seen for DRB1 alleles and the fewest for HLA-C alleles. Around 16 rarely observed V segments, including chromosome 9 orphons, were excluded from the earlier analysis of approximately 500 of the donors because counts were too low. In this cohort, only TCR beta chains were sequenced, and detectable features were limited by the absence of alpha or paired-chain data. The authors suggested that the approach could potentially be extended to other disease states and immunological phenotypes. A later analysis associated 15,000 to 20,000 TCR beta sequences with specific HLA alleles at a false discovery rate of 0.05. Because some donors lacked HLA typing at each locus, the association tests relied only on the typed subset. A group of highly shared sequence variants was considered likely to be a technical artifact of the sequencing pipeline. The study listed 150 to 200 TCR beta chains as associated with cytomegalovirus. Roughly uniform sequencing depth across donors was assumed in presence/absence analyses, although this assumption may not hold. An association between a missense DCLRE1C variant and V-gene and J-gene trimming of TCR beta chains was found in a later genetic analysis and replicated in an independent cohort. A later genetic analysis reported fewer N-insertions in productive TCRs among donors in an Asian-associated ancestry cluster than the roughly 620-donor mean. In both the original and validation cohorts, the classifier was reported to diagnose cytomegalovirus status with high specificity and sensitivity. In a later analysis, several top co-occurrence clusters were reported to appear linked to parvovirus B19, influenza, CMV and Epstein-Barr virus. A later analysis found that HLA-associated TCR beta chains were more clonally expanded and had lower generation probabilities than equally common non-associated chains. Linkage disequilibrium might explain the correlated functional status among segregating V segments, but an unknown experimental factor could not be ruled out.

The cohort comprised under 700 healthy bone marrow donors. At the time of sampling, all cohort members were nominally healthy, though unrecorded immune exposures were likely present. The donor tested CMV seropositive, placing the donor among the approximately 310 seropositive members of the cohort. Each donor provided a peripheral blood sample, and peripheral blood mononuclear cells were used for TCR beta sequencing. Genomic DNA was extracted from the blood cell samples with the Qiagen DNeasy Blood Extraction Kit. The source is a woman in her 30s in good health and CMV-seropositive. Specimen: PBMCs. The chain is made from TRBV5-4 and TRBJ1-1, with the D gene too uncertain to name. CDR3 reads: CASSLDEMNTEAFF. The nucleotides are TGTGCCAGCAGCTTGGATGAGATGAACACTGAAGCTTTCTTT.